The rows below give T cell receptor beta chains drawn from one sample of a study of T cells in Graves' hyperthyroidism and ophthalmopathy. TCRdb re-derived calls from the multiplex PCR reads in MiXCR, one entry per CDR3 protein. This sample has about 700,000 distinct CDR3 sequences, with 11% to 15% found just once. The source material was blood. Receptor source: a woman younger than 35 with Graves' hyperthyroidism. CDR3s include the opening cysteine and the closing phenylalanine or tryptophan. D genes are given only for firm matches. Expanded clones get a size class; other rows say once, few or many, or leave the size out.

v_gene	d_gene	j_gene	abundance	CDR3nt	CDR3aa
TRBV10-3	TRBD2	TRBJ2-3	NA	TGTGCCATCAGTGGCCGGACTAGCGGGTCAACAGATACGCAGTATTTT	CAISGRTSGSTDTQYF
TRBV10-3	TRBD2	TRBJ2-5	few	TGTGCCATCAGTGGGACTAGCATGGAGACCCAGTACTTC	CAISGTSMETQYF
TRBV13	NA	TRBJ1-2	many	TGTGCCAGCAGCGGTCAAAGCTATGGCTACACCTTC	CASSGQSYGYTF
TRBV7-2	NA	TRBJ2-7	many	TGTGCCAGCAGCCAGGGCGGAGGGTTCAACGAGCAGTACTTC	CASSQGGGFNEQYF
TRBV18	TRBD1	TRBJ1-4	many	TGTGCCAGCTCACCTCTGACAGGGAAGGGGAATGAAAAACTGTTTTTT	CASSPLTGKGNEKLFF
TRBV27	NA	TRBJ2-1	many	TGTGCCAGCAGTTTTTACGACGGGGAAAATGAGCAGTTCTTC	CASSFYDGENEQFF
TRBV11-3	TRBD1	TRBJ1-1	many	TGTGCCAGCAGCTTAGATCGGGCCGGGACAGAGAACACTGAAGCTTTCTTT	CASSLDRAGTENTEAFF
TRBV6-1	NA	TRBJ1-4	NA	TGTGCCAGCAGAAGCTCAACTAATGAAAAACTGTTTTTT	CASRSSTNEKLFF
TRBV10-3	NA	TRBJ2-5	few	TGTGCCATCAAGCCTAGCACCTACTTC	CAIKPSTYF
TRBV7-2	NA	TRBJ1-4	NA	TGCGCCAGCAGCCAAGGAGGGGGGCTCGGGGAAAAACTGTTTTTT	CASSQGGGLGEKLFF